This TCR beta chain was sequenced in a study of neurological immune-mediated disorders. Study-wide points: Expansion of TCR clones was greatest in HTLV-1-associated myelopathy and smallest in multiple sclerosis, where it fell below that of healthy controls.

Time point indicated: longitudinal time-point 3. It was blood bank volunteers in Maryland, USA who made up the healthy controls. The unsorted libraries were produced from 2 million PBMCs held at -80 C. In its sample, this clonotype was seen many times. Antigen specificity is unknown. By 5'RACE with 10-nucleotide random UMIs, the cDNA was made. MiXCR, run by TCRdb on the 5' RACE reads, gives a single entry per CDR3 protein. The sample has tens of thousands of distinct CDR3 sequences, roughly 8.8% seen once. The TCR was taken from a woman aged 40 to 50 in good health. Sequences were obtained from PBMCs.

CDR3 protein: CASSWGGQTYGYTF. For the CDR3, the DNA is TGTGCCAGCAGTTGGGGGGGACAAACCTATGGCTACACCTTC. The chain couples TRBV27 to TRBJ1-2; D is possibly TRBD1 (6 bases). Germline CDR1 is MNHEY and CDR2 is SMNVEV (reference sequence). This CDR3 is 14 amino acids long. Trimming took 4 bases from V and 4 from J, leaving 13 bases between them.